The 15 T cell receptor delta chains listed next were all sequenced from one sample in a study of gamma-delta T cells after stem cell transplantation. TCRdb re-processed the RT-PCR reads using CATT. The table shows about 2,400 delta-chain clones, with just over 2.5% occurring only once. The sample was gamma-delta T cells. All receptors come from a human donor. It is not recorded whose cells these are; they may come from a transplant donor.

This clone was detected a few times. TCRdb's protein does not match the DNA translation at residue 16; the protein provided is translated from the DNA. The V call is TRDV2, the J call TRDJ3; perhaps TRDD3 as D (6 bases). This CDR3 contains 18 residues. The germline V gene encodes CDR1 GEAIGNYY and CDR2 EKD. As DNA, the CDR3 is TGTGCCTGTGACGGGGGGACGGCCCTCTCCTGGGACACCCGACAGGTGTTTTTC. Translation: CACDGGTALSWDTRQVFF.

This clone was found a few times. This chain connects TRDV2 to TRDJ1; no clear D gene. Trimming removed 0 bases at V and 2 bases at J, with 36 bases between. The CDR3 consists of 23 residues. Germline V gene lookup returns CDR1 GEAIGNYY and CDR2 EKD. CDR3 in amino acids: CACDTVVSVVLEHGNRRTDKLIF. In DNA form, the CDR3 reads TGTGCCTGTGACACCGTTGTATCAGTGGTATTGGAACACGGGAACCGGAGGACCGATAAACTCATCTTT.

As regards this clone: With only one base between it and a far larger clone, this is likely a read error. The sample contains more than one DNA sequence encoding this CDR3. The chain recombines TRDV2 with TRDJ1; TRDD3 matches at 8 bases. The CDR3 runs 18 residues. Losses at the gene ends were 3 bases for V and 0 bases for J; bases not matched to a gene: 14. Germline V gene lookup returns CDR1 GEAIGNYY and CDR2 EKD. DNA of the CDR3: TGTGCCTGTGACGCAATTCTGGGGGACCAGGAAAACACCGATAAACTCATCTTT. Its protein is CACDAILGDQENTDKLIF.

By sample fraction, this clone is large (0.1 to 1%). The same CDR3 arises from other DNA sequences in this sample as well. The chain has TRDV2 and TRDJ2, with 7 nucleotides matching TRDD3. Trimming removed 3 bases from V and 0 bases from J; junction bases left unmatched: 9. Germline V gene data show CDR1 as GEAIGNYY and CDR2 as EKD. The CDR3 is 17 amino acids. The CDR3 is CACDPVLGNALTAQLFF. The CDR3, as DNA: TGTGCCTGTGACCCCGTACTGGGGAACGCTTTGACAGCACAACTCTTCTTT.

This clone is large (0.1 to 1%) by share. CDR3 amino acids: CACDTLIRDTRGTDKLIF. The CDR3 region has the DNA TGTGCCTGTGACACCCTTATTAGGGATACGCGAGGGACCGATAAACTCATCTTT. The chain has TRDV2 and TRDJ1; 8 bases align to TRDD3. Trimming took 0 bases from V and 2 from J; bases not matched to a gene: 13. CDR1 and CDR2 from the germline V gene are GEAIGNYY and EKD. The CDR3 is 18 amino acids.

V gene TRDV2 combines with J gene TRDJ1; TRDD3 matches at 11 bases. The CDR3 contains 17 residues. The J segment lost 3 bases and the V segment lost 1 base, leaving 9 bases of the junction unmatched. CDR1 is GEAIGNYY and CDR2 is EKD in the germline V gene. The chain's CDR3 is CACDTLLGDTLPDKLIF. The CDR3 DNA follows: TGTGCCTGTGACACGTTATTGGGGGATACGCTCCCCGATAAACTCATCTTT.

The chain is built from TRDV2 and TRDJ1; D gene ambiguous. Germline V gives CDR1 GEAIGNYY, CDR2 EKD. This CDR3 has 14 residues. Between the trimmed V and J ends, which lost 1 base and 2 bases, there was a span of 10 bases. The DNA for the CDR3 is TGTGCCTGTGACACGGTCGAGGGGACCGATAAACTCATCTTT. Amino acids: CACDTVEGTDKLIF.

The DNA of the CDR3 is TGTGCCTGTGACACCGTGGTTACTGGGGGCCAGGCTTTGACAGCACAACTCTTCTTT. Its translation: CACDTVVTGGQALTAQLFF. The V gene is TRDV2, the J gene TRDJ2; 8 bases map to TRDD3. Germline loops: CDR1 GEAIGNYY, CDR2 EKD. With 0 bases clipped from V and 0 bases from J, the junction kept 11 bases outside the gene matches. CDR3 length: 19 residues.

In its sample, this clone was seen a few times. This may arise from a read error, as a much more abundant clone is one base away. The chain has TRDV2 and TRDJ1, with a possible D match to TRDD3 (6 bases). Germline V gives CDR1 GEAIGNYY, CDR2 EKD. The CDR3 spans 17 residues. V was clipped by 3 bases and J by 0 bases, with 19 bases between them. CDR3 loop: CACDRLGGQPYTDKLIF. DNA of the CDR3: TGTGCCTGTGACCGATTGGGGGGTCAGCCGTACACCGATAAACTCATCTTT.

No V gene call is available, although the J gene is TRDJ1; whether TRDD3, the table's D call, matches the DNA was not checked. This CDR3 is 17 amino acids long. The CDR3 spells CACDTLGEAKYTDKLIF. The CDR3 DNA follows: TGTGCCTGTGACACTCTGGGGGAGGCCAAGTACACCGATAAACTCATCTTT.

This clone was recorded a few times. It may be a read error: a sequence one base away is much more abundant. The chain couples TRDV2 to TRDJ1; D is unresolved. This CDR3 comprises 16 residues. From germline, CDR1 is GEAIGNYY and CDR2 EKD. Deletions cut 0 bases from V and 4 bases from J, with 17 bases between. The CDR3 is CACDTVGEGHLDKLIF. As DNA, the CDR3 is TGTGCCTGTGACACCGTAGGTGAGGGACACCTCGATAAACTCATCTTT.

This clone occurred a few times. This rearrangement joins TRDV2 to TRDJ1; 12 bases line up with TRDD3. Unmatched junction bases numbered 7, after V lost 0 bases and J lost 3 bases. The CDR3 length is 17 residues. Germline CDR1 and CDR2: GEAIGNYY and EKD. The CDR3 DNA reads TGTGCCTGTGACACCGTACTGGGGGATACTGACGCCGATAAACTCATCTTT. Its translation: CACDTVLGDTDADKLIF.

This clone qualifies as medium-sized (0.01 to 0.1%). J is TRDJ1 and V is TRDV2, with D possibly matching TRDD3 (6 bases). This CDR3 is built from 16 residues. Trimming left V 2 bases short and J 0 bases short, with 15 bases between. Germline V gene lookup returns CDR1 GEAIGNYY and CDR2 EKD. In nucleotides, the CDR3 is TGTGCCTGTGACAGCGTGGGGGGACCTTACACCGATAAACTCATCTTT. Translated: CACDSVGGPYTDKLIF.

On this clone itself: The protein TCRdb gives is from a much larger clone and does not agree with this DNA's translation at residue 14, likely a read error; the protein shown here comes from the DNA. The chain joins TRDV2 to TRDJ1; 10 nucleotides agree with TRDD3. V was clipped by 0 bases and J by 4 bases; unmatched bases: 16. CDR1 is GEAIGNYY and CDR2 is EKD in the germline V gene. The CDR3 has 19 amino acids. CDR3 protein: CACDTVRTGGSRYIDKLIF. DNA of the CDR3: TGTGCCTGTGACACCGTTCGTACTGGGGGATCTAGGTACATCGATAAACTCATCTTT.

About this clone: A far more abundant clone sits one base away, making this likely a read error. The J gene went uncalled, whereas the V gene is TRDV2; the table's D call, TRDD3, has no DNA check behind it. Germline V lookup: CDR1 GEAIGNYY, CDR2 EKD. The CDR3 is 20 residues long. The CDR3 protein is CACDTVQLGDTSLYTDKLTF. The DNA for the CDR3 is TGTGCCTGTGACACAGTCCAACTGGGGGATACGTCTCTTTACACCGATAAACTCACCTTT.